This T cell receptor beta chain appears in the sequencing data of a study of OX40 agonist ivuxolimab in advanced cancers. The protocol was immunoSEQ multiplex PCR, while the TCRdb copy is restricted to in-frame clones and leaves out a portion. The sample includes about 110,000 clones, just over 90% of them seen just once. V dropped 5 bases and J dropped 6 bases, with 18 bases sitting between them. The CDR3 has 15 residues. CDR1 is SGHNT, CDR2 YENEEA, per germline. This clone is a singleton in its sample. This chain uses TRBV11-3 with TRBJ2-3; D call uncertain. The source of this sequence is an adult with an advanced solid tumor such as melanoma, head and neck, liver or kidney cancer. This sample comprised CD4+ or CD8+ T cells sorted from blood, obtained in a trial of the OX40 agonist ivuxolimab. The CDR3 nucleotides read TGTGCCAGCAGCCCTAGACAACGGGTGGGGGATACGCAGTATTTT. Its protein is CASSPRQRVGDTQYF.